This is a list of T cell receptor beta chains from one sample in a study of T cell responses to AZD1222 COVID-19 vaccine. Clones were read by immunoSEQ multiplex PCR, and TCRdb kept only the in-frame ones, dropping some. The sample includes 120,000 to 150,000 clones, approximately 94% of them seen just once. The sample was peripheral blood, taken on day 0 of AZD1222 vaccination. These receptors were taken from an adult in good health. CDR3s include the opening cysteine and the closing phenylalanine or tryptophan. D genes are given only for firm matches. Clone size is not always given. Where it is, it says once, few, many or a class for expanded clones.

abundance,len,j_gene,v_gene,d_gene,CDR3nt,CDR3aa
.,16,TRBJ1-5,TRBV2,.,TGTGCCAGCAGCCTGGGACAATACCGTAGCAATCAGCCCCAGCATTTT,CASSLGQYRSNQPQHF
.,15,TRBJ2-2,TRBV14,.,TGTGCCAGCAGCCAAGGGGAAGAGGGAACCGGGGAGCTGTTTTTT,CASSQGEEGTGELFF
.,15,TRBJ2-7,TRBV6-5,TRBD2,TGTGCCAGCATCGAAGACCTAGCGGGGCCCTACGAGCAGTACTTC,CASIEDLAGPYEQYF
.,15,TRBJ1-1,TRBV11-2,TRBD1,TGTGCCAGCAGCTTTTTACAGGGGGGAGGCACTGAAGCTTTCTTT,CASSFLQGGGTEAFF
.,14,TRBJ1-2,TRBV3-1/TRBV3-2,.,TGTGCCAGCAGGAGCTCCCAGGGGAACTATGGCTACACCTTC,CASRSSQGNYGYTF
.,13,TRBJ2-7,TRBV29-1,.,TGCAGCGCGACAAAGGGGCACACCTACGAGCAGTACTTC,CSATKGHTYEQYF
once,14,TRBJ1-4,TRBV5-4,.,TGTGCCAGCAGCACCGGAGGAACTGCTGAAAAACTGTTTTTT,CASSTGGTAEKLFF
.,13,TRBJ1-1,TRBV19,.,TGTGCCAGTAACCTGGCACGGGGCGCTGAAGCTTTCTTT,CASNLARGAEAFF
.,16,TRBJ2-7,TRBV15,TRBD2,TGTGCCACCAGCAGAGAGAGGGTAGCGGGGGGTTACGAGCAGTACTTC,CATSRERVAGGYEQYF
.,15,TRBJ2-3,TRBV19,.,TGTGCCAGTAATAGAGGAGACTCCAGGGCAGATACGCAGTATTTT,CASNRGDSRADTQYF
.,14,TRBJ1-2,TRBV7-8,.,TGTGCCAGCAGCTTTAATTCCGGGGATCATGGCTACACCTTC,CASSFNSGDHGYTF
.,14,TRBJ1-5,TRBV5-1,.,TGCGCCAGCAGCTTGTCTCCAAGCAATCAGCCCCAGCATTTT,CASSLSPSNQPQHF
.,17,TRBJ1-1,TRBV7-9,.,TGTGCCAGCAGCTCGGGAGACGCCAAAAGAAGGAACACTGAAGCTTTCTTT,CASSSGDAKRRNTEAFF
.,14,TRBJ1-6,TRBV10-3,TRBD1,TGTGCCATCAGTGGGACAGGGAACTCTTCACCCCTCCACTTT,CAISGTGNSSPLHF
.,13,TRBJ1-2,TRBV9,.,TGTGCCAGCAGCGACCCCAGGGGCGGTGGCTACACCTTC,CASSDPRGGGYTF
.,14,TRBJ2-1,TRBV27,TRBD2,TGTGCCAGCACCCTTAGCGGGAGTGTCAATGAGCAGTTCTTC,CASTLSGSVNEQFF
.,13,TRBJ1-2,TRBV19,.,TGTGCCAGTAGTCAACAGGGCACGTATGGCTACACCTTC,CASSQQGTYGYTF
.,14,TRBJ1-6,TRBV6-5,.,TGTGCCAGCAGCAAAAGGGACGTGTTCATAACCCTCCACTTT,CASSKRDVFITLHF
.,13,TRBJ1-1,TRBV3-1/TRBV3-2,.,TGTGCCAGCAGCTACGCCGGGGGCGCTGAAGCTTTCTTT,CASSYAGGAEAFF
.,14,TRBJ1-4,TRBV5-1,.,TGCGCCAGCACCCGAGGCGGTATGGGGGAAAAACTGTTTTTT,CASTRGGMGEKLFF
.,16,TRBJ1-1,TRBV4-1,.,TGCGCCAGCAGCCAAGTGTCGGACGGCGGTCAGGCTGAAGCTTTCTTT,CASSQVSDGGQAEAFF
.,14,TRBJ1-4,TRBV5-4,TRBD1,TGTGCCAGCAGCCCGGACAGGGCGAACGAAAAACTGTTTTTT,CASSPDRANEKLFF
.,15,TRBJ1-5,TRBV6-5,TRBD1,TGTGCCAGCAGGGGGGGACAGGGGGACAATCAGCCCCAGCATTTT,CASRGGQGDNQPQHF
.,13,TRBJ2-7,TRBV14,.,TGTGCCAGCAGCCAAGATTGGAGGGACGAGCAGTACTTC,CASSQDWRDEQYF
.,18,TRBJ1-3,TRBV18,TRBD1,TGTGCCAGCTCACCTTTAGGACAGGGACGACTCCCTGGAAACACCATATATTTT,CASSPLGQGRLPGNTIYF
.,13,TRBJ2-7,TRBV27,.,TGTGCCAGCAGTTTAACTTCTAGCTACGAGCAGTACTTC,CASSLTSSYEQYF
.,17,TRBJ2-3,TRBV5-1,TRBD2,TGCGCCAGCAGCTTAGATGGGACTAGCGGGGGGGTAGATACGCAGTATTTT,CASSLDGTSGGVDTQYF
.,13,TRBJ2-7,TRBV27,.,TGTGCCAGCAGTTTAGGCAGGGCATACGAGCAGTACTTC,CASSLGRAYEQYF
.,13,TRBJ2-5,TRBV2,.,TGTGCCAGCACTTCGGGCCCGAAGGTGACCCAGTACTTC,CASTSGPKVTQYF
.,16,TRBJ2-2,TRBV19,TRBD1,TGTGCCAGTAGTATGTTGTACAGGGGGAAAACCGGGGAGCTGTTTTTT,CASSMLYRGKTGELFF
.,15,TRBJ1-5,TRBV6-5,.,TGTGCCAGCAGTTACTCGTTCTATAGCAATCAGCCCCAGCATTTT,CASSYSFYSNQPQHF
.,16,TRBJ2-5,TRBV7-9,TRBD1,TGTGCCAGCACCTGGGGGACAGGGGCACTGGGGGAGACCCAGTACTTC,CASTWGTGALGETQYF
.,14,TRBJ2-7,TRBV5-6,.,TGTGCCAGCAGCTTTCTACAGGGTCGCTACGAGCAGTACTTC,CASSFLQGRYEQYF
.,15,TRBJ1-2,TRBV4-1,.,TGCGCCAGCAGCCAAGTCTCCTCCGGGGAATCTGGCTACACCTTC,CASSQVSSGESGYTF
.,15,TRBJ2-1,TRBV15,.,TGTGCCACCAGCAGAGATAAGGTGCGAGCGAATGAGCAGTTCTTC,CATSRDKVRANEQFF
.,15,TRBJ1-2,TRBV27,.,TGTGCCAGCAGTTTCAGAAGGCTAGCTAACTATGGCTACACCTTC,CASSFRRLANYGYTF
.,14,TRBJ1-5,TRBV9,TRBD1,TGTGCCAGCAGCCCGGACAGGCGTCGGCAGCCCCAGCATTTT,CASSPDRRRQPQHF
once,17,TRBJ1-2,TRBV24-1,TRBD1,TGTGCCACCAGTGATTTAATTCGGGGACAGGAGTTCTATGGCTACACCTTC,CATSDLIRGQEFYGYTF
.,16,TRBJ2-3,TRBV4-1,TRBD2,TGCGCCAGCAGCCAACCCCCAGCGGGAGTCGGAGATACGCAGTATTTT,CASSQPPAGVGDTQYF
.,15,TRBJ2-1,TRBV9,.,TGTGCCAGTAAGGGGGGACAGAGTGATAACAATGAGCAGTTCTTC,CASKGGQSDNNEQFF
.,12,TRBJ1-1,TRBV19,.,TGTGCCAGTAAACAGGGCGGGACTGAAGCTTTCTTT,CASKQGGTEAFF
.,15,TRBJ2-5,TRBV4-1,.,TGCGCCAGCAGCCAAGGGGTGTCCGGATCGGAGACCCAGTACTTC,CASSQGVSGSETQYF
.,15,TRBJ1-1,TRBV9,.,TGTGCCAGCAGCGTAGGCGGGGGCGTGAACACTGAAGCTTTCTTT,CASSVGGGVNTEAFF
.,14,TRBJ1-5,TRBV5-1,.,TGCGCCAGCAGCTTGGGGGGATTTAATCAGCCCCAGCATTTT,CASSLGGFNQPQHF
.,15,TRBJ2-1,TRBV6-5,.,TGTGCCAGCTCCAAGCTGGACAGGGAGGGCAATGAGCAGTTCTTC,CASSKLDREGNEQFF
.,15,TRBJ2-7,TRBV19,TRBD2,TGTGCCAGTAGCCCGATGACTAGCGGGAGCTACGAGCAGTACTTC,CASSPMTSGSYEQYF
.,17,TRBJ2-1,TRBV9,TRBD2,TGTGCCAGCAGCAAATCTAGCGGGCCCAGCTCCTACAATGAGCAGTTCTTC,CASSKSSGPSSYNEQFF
.,17,TRBJ2-3,TRBV4-1,.,TGCGCCAGCAGCCAAGTATTAGGGACCTCTGGCACAGATACGCAGTATTTT,CASSQVLGTSGTDTQYF
.,15,TRBJ2-7,TRBV6-6,TRBD1,TGTGCCAGCAGTTACTCCGGACAGGGAGGCTACGAGCAGTACTTC,CASSYSGQGGYEQYF
.,13,TRBJ2-2,TRBV11-2,.,TGTGCCAGCAGCCGGACCGACACCGGGGAGCTGTTTTTT,CASSRTDTGELFF
few,16,TRBJ2-5,TRBV5-1,TRBD2,TGCGCCAGCACGGTTGGCGGGAGCCCCCCACGAGAGACCCAGTACTTC,CASTVGGSPPRETQYF
.,14,TRBJ2-7,TRBV19,.,TGTGCCAGTAGGAACAGGGAGGGGAAATACGAGCAGTACTTC,CASRNREGKYEQYF
few,15,TRBJ1-1,TRBV7-9,.,TGTGCCAGCAGCTTAGAAGAGGCGACGAACACTGAAGCTTTCTTT,CASSLEEATNTEAFF
.,15,TRBJ1-1,TRBV6-1,.,TGTGCCAGCAGTGACGTGGGGGCCGCGAACACTGAAGCTTTCTTT,CASSDVGAANTEAFF
.,16,TRBJ2-5,TRBV5-4,TRBD1,TGTGCCAGCAGCTTTTTTCGGGACAGGGTGGCGGAGACCCAGTACTTC,CASSFFRDRVAETQYF
.,14,TRBJ1-6,TRBV5-5,.,TGTGCCAGCAGCTTGGGGACAGCGAGGACACCCCTCCACTTT,CASSLGTARTPLHF
.,16,TRBJ2-1,TRBV28,.,TGTGCCAGCAGTTTTACTACAGGGAAGTCCTACAATGAGCAGTTCTTC,CASSFTTGKSYNEQFF
.,15,TRBJ2-7,TRBV5-4,.,TGTGCCAGCAGCTTGAGGGCGGGAAACTCCTACGAGCAGTACTTC,CASSLRAGNSYEQYF